Below, 22 T cell receptor gamma chains from the same sample are listed, as sequenced in a study of gamma delta lymphoproliferative disorders and STAT genes. TCRdb re-identified clones in the multiplex PCR reads via CATT. The repertoire consists of 4,000 or so gamma-chain clones, with 6% to 7.5% occurring once and the leading ten covering under 35%. Genomic DNA from isolated PBMCs served as the sequencing template. Sequences were obtained from blood. These receptor sequences come from a human donor in good health.

This clone showed up just a few times. The chain combines TRGV5 with TRGJ1 or TRGJ2. TCRdb lists no J gene, so it was determined here by aligning the DNA to germline. The CDR3 runs to 15 residues. Germline values: CDR1 VINAFY, CDR2 YDVSNSKD. Losses at the gene ends were 0 bases for V and 2 bases for J; bases not matched to a gene: 7. The CDR3 spells CATWDRLSDYYKKLF. The CDR3 DNA reads TGTGCCACCTGGGACAGGCTTAGCGATTATTATAAGAAACTCTTT.

This clone ranks as medium-sized (0.01 to 0.1%). The rearrangement links TRGV3 to TRGJP2. No J segment appears in TCRdb, so it was assigned here by matching the sequence to germline. The germline V gene has CDR1 VTNTFY and CDR2 YDVSTARD (reference sequence). Trimming took 0 bases from V and 0 from J; bases not matched to a gene: 7. This CDR3 spans 17 amino acids. The CDR3 sequence: CATWDRESYSSDWIKTF. The CDR3 coding sequence is TGTGCCACCTGGGACAGGGAGTCCTATAGTAGTGATTGGATCAAGACGTTT.

This clone was detected many times. Other DNA sequences from this sample encode an identical CDR3 as well. This sequence joins TRGV3 and TRGJ1 or TRGJ2. TCRdb offers no J gene call, so here the DNA was matched to germline to obtain one. Trimming took 0 bases from V and 3 from J; bases not matched to a gene: 5. Looked up from germline, CDR1 is VTNTFY and CDR2 is YDVSTARD (reference sequence). CDR3 size: 14 residues. The DNA for the CDR3 is TGTGCCACCTGGGACAGGCCTGGTTATTATAAGAAACTCTTT. It yields the protein CATWDRPGYYKKLF.

By share of the sample, this clone is medium-sized. This rearrangement joins TRGV2 to TRGJP2. Germline matching of the DNA provided the J gene here, since TCRdb leaves it blank. The CDR3 spans 17 residues. Germline values: CDR1 EGSNGY, CDR2 YDSYNSKV. Unmatched junction bases numbered 13, after V lost 1 base and J lost 5 bases. CDR3 in DNA: TGTGCCACCTGGGACGGCGAGAGAGAAAGGAGTGATTGGATCAAGACGTTT. It specifies CATWDGERERSDWIKTF.

This clone is classed as medium-sized. The sample holds other DNA sequences that translate to the same CDR3. The rearrangement links TRGV8 to TRGJP1. TCRdb does not report a J gene; here it was assigned by matching the DNA to germline references. Germline-derived CDR1 and CDR2 are VENAVY and YDSYNSRV. With V trimmed by 1 base and J by 3 bases, 8 bases remained unmatched. This CDR3 has 16 amino acids. CDR3 coding DNA: TGTGCCACCTGGGATAGAAGAGGAGCCACTGGTTGGTTCAAGATATTT. Translation gives CATWDRRGATGWFKIF.

This clone rates as medium-sized. This chain connects TRGV4 to TRGJ1 or TRGJ2. The J gene was not available in TCRdb and was assigned here by matching the DNA to germline segments. The CDR3 contains 14 residues. Trimming cost V 0 bases and J 3 bases; bases outside gene matches: 5. CDR1 and CDR2 (germline): EGSTGY, YDSYTSSV. The CDR3 spells CATWDGRFYYKKLF. For the CDR3, the DNA is TGTGCCACCTGGGATGGGCGGTTTTATTATAAGAAACTCTTT.

This clone is labeled as medium-sized (0.01 to 0.1%). The J segment was not called; the V segment is TRGV10. TRGV10 is sorted into the ORF group, with uncertain function. The CDR3 has 12 amino acids. CDR3 sequence: CAAWDYQSAKLF. The CDR3 coding sequence is TGTGCTGCGTGGGATTATCAGTCGGCAAAACTCTTT.

This clone appeared many times. The rearrangement uses TRGV9 and TRGJP. Since TCRdb gives no J gene, matching the DNA to germline was used here to assign it. This CDR3 is 15 amino acids long. Germline CDR1 is GITISATS and CDR2 is ISYDGTV (reference sequence). V was pared by 4 bases and J by 5 bases, with 2 bases of the junction left unmatched. The CDR3 region has the DNA TGTGCCTTGTGGGATGAAGAGTTGGGCAAAAAAATCAAGGTATTT. Protein sequence: CALWDEELGKKIKVF.

Remarks on this clone: The protein recorded in TCRdb matches a much larger clone and deviates from this DNA's translation at residue 5, suggesting a read error; the protein here is obtained by translating the DNA. DNA for the CDR3: TGTGCCACCTGGTATACCACTGGTTGGTTCAAGATATTT. Residues: CATWYTTGWFKIF. This chain joins TRGV2 and TRGJP1. The J gene is not listed in TCRdb, so it was assigned here from a DNA match to germline. CDR1 and CDR2 (germline): EGSNGY, YDSYNSKV. The V and J ends lost 6 bases and 0 bases, in that order; junction bases with no gene match: 1. This CDR3 spans 13 amino acids.

This clone is medium-sized. No DNA is shown, since the ends of the CDR3 on it are uncertain; the CDR3 is the one TCRdb lists. Different DNA sequences within this sample yield the same CDR3. J gene calling gave no result, while the V gene is TRGV11. TRGV11 carries the ORF label, with uncertain function. The CDR3 length is 16 residues, termini included. The CDR3 region is CTTVPAGLGTYYKKLF.

This clone rates as medium-sized. V is TRGV10 and J is TRGJP1. The J gene comes from matching the DNA to germline here; TCRdb lacks it. TRGV10 is given ORF status, its function remaining uncertain. The CDR3 has 12 amino acids. The V and J ends lost 8 bases and 8 bases, in that order; junction bases with no gene match: 6. The CDR3 region has the DNA TGTGCTGCGTGGGTCTGCGGTTGGTTCAAGATATTT. It codes for CAAWVCGWFKIF.

This clone was observed at least ten times. V usage is TRGV3 and J usage is TRGJ1 or TRGJ2. The J gene was missing in TCRdb and was found by matching the end of the DNA to germline. Germline lookup yields CDR1 VTNTFY and CDR2 YDVSTARD (reference sequence). Trimming removed 1 base from V and 0 bases from J; junction bases left unmatched: 6. The CDR3 length is 15 residues. The CDR3 reads CATWDRPQNYYKKLF. The CDR3 nucleotides are TGTGCCACCTGGGACAGACCACAGAATTATTATAAGAAACTCTTT.

This clone has only a few counts. CDR3 sequence (DNA): TGTGCCTTGTGGGAGGTGCTATATTATTATAAGAAACTCTTT. It codes for CALWEVLYYYKKLF. The chain has TRGV9 and TRGJ1 or TRGJ2. The J gene was not available in TCRdb and was assigned here by matching the DNA to germline segments. CDR1 and CDR2 from the germline V gene are GITISATS and ISYDGTV (reference sequence). The CDR3 extends over 14 amino acids. The trim removed 0 bases at V and 2 bases at J, leaving 4 bases unmatched.

By share, this clone counts as medium-sized. This sample includes further DNA sequences coding for the same CDR3. The gene calls are TRGV2 and TRGJ1 or TRGJ2. Since TCRdb gives no J gene, matching the DNA to germline was used here to assign it. Germline CDR1 is EGSNGY and CDR2 is YDSYNSKV. This CDR3 has 13 residues. V dropped 1 base and J dropped 3; count of bases not matched to a gene: 3. The CDR3 reads CATWDGLYYKKLF. The CDR3 coding sequence is TGTGCCACCTGGGACGGCCTTTATTATAAGAAACTCTTT.

This clone has at least ten counts. Translating this DNA gives a protein that differs at residue 6 from the TCRdb one, which belongs to a much larger clone; a read error is likely, and the protein shown is this translation. Other DNA sequences from this sample encode an identical CDR3 as well. V usage is TRGV2 and J usage is TRGJ1 or TRGJ2. No J gene was available from TCRdb, and it was assigned here by a germline match of the DNA. This CDR3 contains 12 residues. V shed 2 bases and J 4 bases; nucleotides not matched to a gene: 2. Looked up from germline, CDR1 is EGSNGY and CDR2 is YDSYNSKV. The CDR3 reads CATWDAYYKKLF. The CDR3 DNA sequence: TGTGCCACCTGGGACGCATATTATAAGAAACTCTTT.

This clone is categorized as medium-sized. The chain couples TRGV4 to TRGJ1 or TRGJ2. No J gene is reported in TCRdb; it was inferred here by comparing the DNA with germline. V shed 0 bases, J shed 2 bases, and the junction held 4 bases outside the gene matches. The V gene's germline CDR1 is EGSTGY and CDR2 YDSYTSSV. The CDR3 consists of 14 residues. The CDR3 loop is CATWDGHDYYKKLF. CDR3 DNA: TGTGCCACCTGGGATGGGCACGATTATTATAAGAAACTCTTT.

Judged by abundance, this clone is medium-sized. The chain is built from TRGV4 and TRGJ1 or TRGJ2. Assignment of the J gene here rests on matching the DNA to germline, because TCRdb gives none. Germline loops: CDR1 EGSTGY, CDR2 YDSYTSSV. V was pared by 8 bases and J by 2 bases, with 9 bases of the junction left unmatched. CDR3 length: 13 amino acids. CDR3 nucleotides: TGTGCCACCTTTTGGTTCCATTATTATAAGAAACTCTTT. Encoded protein: CATFWFHYYKKLF.

This clone is medium-sized (0.01 to 0.1%) in the sample. The same CDR3 also results from other DNA sequences found in this sample. This chain uses TRGV2 with TRGJ1 or TRGJ2. No J gene is reported in TCRdb; it was inferred here by comparing the DNA with germline. J was trimmed by 1 base and V by 0 bases; bases with no gene match: 3. Germline V CDR1 and CDR2: EGSNGY, YDSYNSKV. The CDR3 spans 14 residues. The CDR3 loop is CATWDGQNYYKKLF. CDR3 coding DNA: TGTGCCACCTGGGACGGGCAAAATTATTATAAGAAACTCTTT.

By sample fraction, this clone is medium-sized. The chain uses TRGV4 and TRGJ1 or TRGJ2. TCRdb gives no J gene; it was assigned here by matching the DNA to germline. V lost 5 bases and J lost 1; bases outside the gene matches: 2. There are 12 residues in the CDR3. Germline lookup yields CDR1 EGSTGY and CDR2 YDSYTSSV. The CDR3 protein is CATWGNYYKKLF. The CDR3 DNA sequence: TGTGCCACCTGGGGTAATTATTATAAGAAACTCTTT.

This clone is labeled as medium-sized. The chain combines TRGV3 with TRGJP1. Germline matching of the DNA provided the J gene here, since TCRdb leaves it blank. Germline trimming cut 3 bases from V and 0 bases from J; bases unmatched to any gene: 4. Germline loops: CDR1 VTNTFY, CDR2 YDVSTARD (reference sequence). CDR3 length equals 15 residues. The CDR3 DNA reads as TGTGCCACCTGGGACGGTCATACCACTGGTTGGTTCAAGATATTT. Its protein is CATWDGHTTGWFKIF.

About this clone: A read error likely explains this, since a far larger clone differs by one base. The limits of the CDR3 on the DNA are not certain, so only TCRdb's listed CDR3 is given. CDR3 region: CTTVPVRSSQGGFKKLF. The J gene has no call, while the V gene is TRGV11. TRGV11 is assigned to the ORF class and has an uncertain function. The CDR3 has 17 residues if both end residues are counted.

Judged by abundance, this clone is medium-sized. V gene TRGV11 combines with J gene TRGJ1 or TRGJ2. The J gene, not given by TCRdb, was assigned here from a germline match of the nucleotide sequence. TRGV11 belongs to the ORF category, with a function that is uncertain. V gave up 6 bases and J gave up 0 bases; unmatched junction bases: 8. CDR3 length: 15 amino acids. CDR3 residues: CACWICPRNYYKKLF. Here the CDR3 DNA reads TGTGCCTGCTGGATTTGCCCCCGGAATTATTATAAGAAACTCTTT.